What follows describes a single TCR beta chain. Data came from immunoSEQ multiplex PCR; TCRdb stores just in-frame clones and leaves some out. The table includes about 50,000 clones, roughly 89% detected once. This CDR3 is built from 14 residues. V was pared by 0 bases and J by 6 bases, with 10 bases between. CDR1 SGHDT and CDR2 YYEEEE come from the germline V gene. The data are from a study of OX40 agonist ivuxolimab in advanced cancers. The source is an adult with an advanced solid tumor such as melanoma, head and neck, liver or kidney cancer. The specimen comprised CD4+ or CD8+ T cells sorted from blood, sampled in a trial of the OX40 agonist ivuxolimab. The gene calls are TRBV5-6 and TRBJ1-5; perhaps TRBD1 as D (5 bases). The CDR3 DNA is TGTGCCAGCAGCTTGGGCAGGGCCGGTCAGCCCCAGCATTTT. It encodes CASSLGRAGQPQHF. The entire variable domain, with the rest obtained from reference TRBV5-6 and TRBJ1-5, is as follows: DAGVTQSPTHLIKTRGQQVTLRCSPKSGHDTVSWYQQALGQGPQFIFQYYEEEERQRGNFPDRFSGHQFPNYSSELNVNALLLGDSALYLCASSLGRAGQPQHFGDGTRLSIL.